A selection of T cell receptor beta chains follows, all from one sample in a study of Graves' ophthalmopathy and Graves' hyperthyroidism. TCRdb re-called the multiplex PCR reads with MiXCR, one entry per CDR3 protein. Among roughly 1.1 million distinct CDR3 sequences listed, about two fifths were seen once. Sequencing was performed on peripheral blood or thyroid tissue (not recorded which). These receptors came from an adult man with Graves' hyperthyroidism. Each CDR3 is given with its conserved first and last residue. The order of the fields is clone size, D gene, V gene, J gene, CDR3 DNA, CDR3 protein. A D gene is named only where the DNA matches it firmly. Clone size is shown for a subset of rows, as once, few, many or a class of expanded clone.

>many|TRBD1|TRBV20-1|TRBJ2-5
TGCAGTGCTAGCGGACAGGGGATAGGAGAGACCCAGTACTTC
CSASGQGIGETQYF
>NA|NA|TRBV19|TRBJ1-2
TGTGCCAGTAGTACGGACAGATCCTACTTGACAAGCAACTATGGCTACACCTTC
CASSTDRSYLTSNYGYTF
>NA|NA|TRBV25-1|TRBJ1-6
NA
CACSASWSLVDSPLHF
>many|TRBD1|TRBV2|TRBJ2-7
TGTGCCAGGGCGCCGGGACAGGGTAACTACGAGCAGTACTTC
CARAPGQGNYEQYF
>NA|TRBD1|TRBV10-3|TRBJ1-6
TGTGCCATCAGTTCAGGACAGGGGCATAATTCACCCCTCCACTTT
CAISSGQGHNSPLHF
>many|NA|TRBV20-1|TRBJ1-1
TGCAGTGCCAAGATCGGGGTTCTGATGAACACTGAAGCTTTCTTT
CSAKIGVLMNTEAFF
>few|NA|TRBV30|TRBJ1-5
TGTGCCTGGGGATCGGGCCTTTCCAATCAGCCCCAGCATTTT
CAWGSGLSNQPQHF
>NA|TRBD1|TRBV7-2|TRBJ2-6
TGTGCCAGCATCCCGACAGGGGGAAAAATCTCTGGGGCCAACGTCCTGACTTTC
CASIPTGGKISGANVLTF
>NA|NA|TRBV7-9|TRBJ1-5
TGTGCCAGCACATTCGAGGGGGGGGGCGGACAGTCACCCCAGCATTTT
CASTFEGGGGQSPQHF
>NA|TRBD1|TRBV6-6|TRBJ1-5
TGTGCCAGCATTAACCCCCAGACAGGGGAGCCCCAGCATTTT
CASINPQTGEPQHF
>few|TRBD1|TRBV19|TRBJ1-1
TGTGCCAGTATCGAACCGGGACAGGGCTTGAACACTGAAGCTTTCTTT
CASIEPGQGLNTEAFF
>NA|TRBD2|TRBV9|TRBJ2-2
TGTGCCAGCACCAGGACTAGCGGGGGGGTTGCGGTCGGGGAGCTGTTTTTT
CASTRTSGGVAVGELFF